A selection of T cell receptor beta chains follows, all from one sample in a study of shared clonotypes between healthy human individuals. Clones were sequenced by immunoSEQ multiplex PCR, and TCRdb holds only the in-frame ones, with some missing. The table records almost 750,000 clones, over 60% of them present only once. Material: memory CD4+ T cells sorted from blood. The receptors stem from a woman aged 30 to 39 in good health. The conserved cysteine and the conserved F or W are not part of the CDR3 here. D genes are given only for firm matches.

V	D	J	CDR3
TRBV19	NA	TRBJ1-1	ASSIQGRAEAF
TRBV6-5	NA	TRBJ2-5	ASSYSGGERPQY
TRBV18	NA	TRBJ2-3	ASSPISPTDTQY
TRBV10-3	TRBD1	TRBJ2-3	ATGTGASTDTQY
TRBV6-5	NA	TRBJ2-3	ASSYSDGGTDTQY
TRBV11-2	NA	TRBJ1-5	ASSFHGINQPQH
TRBV29-1	NA	TRBJ1-5	SAGGGGNQPQH
TRBV6-1	NA	TRBJ2-6	ASSEQYGANVLT
TRBV19	NA	TRBJ1-2	ASRDPGTSGGRGYT
TRBV7-9	NA	TRBJ2-1	ASSFRRRNEQF
TRBV4-1	NA	TRBJ1-2	ASSQDRQAYGYT
TRBV6-6	NA	TRBJ1-1	ASSYGQGLNTEAF
TRBV5-8	NA	TRBJ2-7	ASSSGYGTYEQY
TRBV19	TRBD2	TRBJ2-7	ASSIDLASGGYEQY
TRBV6-4	NA	TRBJ1-1	ASSTSLNTEAF
TRBV7-2	NA	TRBJ2-7	ASSLASRTYEQY
TRBV6-6	TRBD2	TRBJ2-3	ASSLGGLAHTDTQY
TRBV5-1	NA	TRBJ2-1	ASSWGPLAEQF
TRBV5-6	NA	TRBJ2-7	ASSSMGSMSYEQY
TRBV7-6	TRBD2	TRBJ2-7	ASSYKASGQTYEQY
TRBV2	TRBD1	TRBJ1-5	ASSTDRGWNQPQH
TRBV28	NA	TRBJ2-1	ASNTRVVLEQF
TRBV18	TRBD1	TRBJ1-5	ASSPRGQGTQPQH
TRBV2	NA	TRBJ1-1	ASSPRTSMNTEAF
TRBV5-1	TRBD2	TRBJ2-5	ASSINPGGNQETQY
TRBV6-5	NA	TRBJ2-7	ASSWPGHSYEQY
TRBV5-6	TRBD1	TRBJ1-1	ASSLNRGPEAF
TRBV6-1	NA	TRBJ2-6	ASRREASGANVLT